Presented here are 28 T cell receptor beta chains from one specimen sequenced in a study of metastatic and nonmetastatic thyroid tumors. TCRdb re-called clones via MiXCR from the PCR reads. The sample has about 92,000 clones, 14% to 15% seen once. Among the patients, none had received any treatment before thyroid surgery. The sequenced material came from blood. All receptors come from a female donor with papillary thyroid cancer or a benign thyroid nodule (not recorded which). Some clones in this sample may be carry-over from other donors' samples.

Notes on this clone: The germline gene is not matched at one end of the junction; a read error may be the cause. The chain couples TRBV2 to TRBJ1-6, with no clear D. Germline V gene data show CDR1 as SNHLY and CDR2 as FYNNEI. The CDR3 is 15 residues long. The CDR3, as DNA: TGTGTCAGCACCGCGAGGGCAGGTGATAATTCACCCCTCCACTTT. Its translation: CVSTARAGDNSPLHF.

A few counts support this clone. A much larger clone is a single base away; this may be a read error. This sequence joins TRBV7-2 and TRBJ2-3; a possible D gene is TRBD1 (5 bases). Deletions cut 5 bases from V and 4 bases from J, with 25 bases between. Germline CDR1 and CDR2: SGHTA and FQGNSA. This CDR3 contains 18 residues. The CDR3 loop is CASSRARIAYRTSDTQYF. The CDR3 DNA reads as TGTGCCAGCAGCCGAGCGAGAATCGCCTACAGGACCTCAGATACGCAGTATTTT.

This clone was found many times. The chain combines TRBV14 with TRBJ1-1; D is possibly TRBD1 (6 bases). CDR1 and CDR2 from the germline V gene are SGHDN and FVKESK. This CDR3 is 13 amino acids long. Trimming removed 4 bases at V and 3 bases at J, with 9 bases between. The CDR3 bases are TGTGCCAGCAGCCTTGACAGGTACACTGAAGCTTTCTTT. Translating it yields CASSLDRYTEAFF.

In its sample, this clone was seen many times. CDR3: CASSYSGRENTGELFF. DNA of the CDR3: TGTGCCAGCAGTTACTCGGGACGGGAAAACACCGGGGAGCTGTTTTTT. V gene TRBV6-2 or TRBV6-3 combines with J gene TRBJ2-2; the D gene could be TRBD1 or TRBD2 (5 bases each). The CDR3 covers 16 residues. V lost 0 bases, J lost 2 bases, and 10 bases lay in between. Germline values: CDR1 MNHEY, CDR2 SVGEGT.

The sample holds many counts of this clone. The CDR3 loop is CASSGHRGPGNTIYF. CDR3 coding DNA: TGTGCCAGCAGCGGGCACAGGGGGCCCGGAAACACCATATATTTT. The chain employs TRBV9 and TRBJ1-3, with 9 bases that match TRBD1. Germline-derived CDR1 and CDR2 are SGDLS and YYNGEE. J was trimmed by 4 bases and V by 3 bases; bases with no gene match: 5. There are 15 residues in the CDR3. The full variable domain, rest sourced from reference TRBV9 and TRBJ1-3, is DSGVTQTPKHLITATGQRVTLRCSPRSGDLSVYWYQQSLDQGLQFLIQYYNGEERAKGNILERFSAQQFPDLHSELNLSSLELGDSALYFCASSGHRGPGNTIYFGEGSWLTVV.

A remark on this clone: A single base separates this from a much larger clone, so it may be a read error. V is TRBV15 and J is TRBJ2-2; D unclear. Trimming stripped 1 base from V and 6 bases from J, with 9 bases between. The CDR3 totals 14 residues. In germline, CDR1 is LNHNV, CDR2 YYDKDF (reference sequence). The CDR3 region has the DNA TGTGCCACCAGCAGAGGAAGCAGGTCCGGGGAGCTGTTTTTT. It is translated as CATSRGSRSGELFF.

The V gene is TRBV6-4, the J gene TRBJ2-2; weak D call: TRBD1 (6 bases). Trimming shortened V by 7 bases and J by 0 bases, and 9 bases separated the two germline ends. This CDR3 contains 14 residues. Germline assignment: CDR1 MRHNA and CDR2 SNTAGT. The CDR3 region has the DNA TGTGCCAGCATAACAGGGCCGAACACCGGGGAGCTGTTTTTT. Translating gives CASITGPNTGELFF.

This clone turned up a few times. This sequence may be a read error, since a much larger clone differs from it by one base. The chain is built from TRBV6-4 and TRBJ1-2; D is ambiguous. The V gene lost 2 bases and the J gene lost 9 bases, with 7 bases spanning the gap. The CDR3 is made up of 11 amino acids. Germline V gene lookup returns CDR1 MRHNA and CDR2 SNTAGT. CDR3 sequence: CASSDGYCYTF. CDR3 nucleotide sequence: TGTGCCAGCAGTGACGGGTATTGCTACACCTTC.

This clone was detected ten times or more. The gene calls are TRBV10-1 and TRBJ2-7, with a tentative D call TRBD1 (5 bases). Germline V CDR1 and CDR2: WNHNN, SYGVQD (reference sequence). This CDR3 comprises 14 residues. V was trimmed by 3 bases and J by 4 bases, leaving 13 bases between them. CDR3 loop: CASSETGALYEQYF. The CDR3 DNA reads TGCGCCAGCAGTGAAACAGGCGCTTTATACGAGCAGTACTTC.

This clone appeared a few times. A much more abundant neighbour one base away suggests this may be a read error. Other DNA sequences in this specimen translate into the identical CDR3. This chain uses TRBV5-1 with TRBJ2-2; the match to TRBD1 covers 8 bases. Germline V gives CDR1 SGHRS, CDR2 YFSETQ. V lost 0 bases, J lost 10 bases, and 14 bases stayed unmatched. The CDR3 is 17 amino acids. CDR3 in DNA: TGCGCCAGCAGCTTGGCCCCTGGTACAGGGGGGACGAAGGAGCTGTTTTTT. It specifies CASSLAPGTGGTKELFF.

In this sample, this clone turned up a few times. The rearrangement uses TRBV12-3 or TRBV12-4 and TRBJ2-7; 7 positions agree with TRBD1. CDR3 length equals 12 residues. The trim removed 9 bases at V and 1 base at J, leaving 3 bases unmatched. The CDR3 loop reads CASGGQSYEQYF. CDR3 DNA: TGTGCCAGTGGGGGACAGTCCTACGAGCAGTACTTC.

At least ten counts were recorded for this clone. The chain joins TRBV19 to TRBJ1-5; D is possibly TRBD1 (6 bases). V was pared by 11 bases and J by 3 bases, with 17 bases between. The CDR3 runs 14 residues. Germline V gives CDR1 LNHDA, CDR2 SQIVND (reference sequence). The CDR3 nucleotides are TGTGCCGTCCAGGGGTCCCTCTTCAATCAGCCCCAGCATTTT. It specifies CAVQGSLFNQPQHF.

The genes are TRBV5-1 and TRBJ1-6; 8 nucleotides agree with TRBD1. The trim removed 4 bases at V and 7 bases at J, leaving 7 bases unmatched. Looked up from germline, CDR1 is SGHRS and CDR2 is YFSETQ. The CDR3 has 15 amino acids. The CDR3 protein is CASSISGGANSPLHF. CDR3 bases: TGCGCCAGCAGCATTTCAGGGGGCGCGAATTCACCCCTCCACTTT.

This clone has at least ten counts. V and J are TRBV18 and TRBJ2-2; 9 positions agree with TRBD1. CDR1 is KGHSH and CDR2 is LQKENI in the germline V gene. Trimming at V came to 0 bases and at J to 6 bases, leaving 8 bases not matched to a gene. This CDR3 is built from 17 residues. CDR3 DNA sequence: TGTGCCAGCTCACCACCTTCCGGGACAGGGCAATCCGGGGAGCTGTTTTTT. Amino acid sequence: CASSPPSGTGQSGELFF.

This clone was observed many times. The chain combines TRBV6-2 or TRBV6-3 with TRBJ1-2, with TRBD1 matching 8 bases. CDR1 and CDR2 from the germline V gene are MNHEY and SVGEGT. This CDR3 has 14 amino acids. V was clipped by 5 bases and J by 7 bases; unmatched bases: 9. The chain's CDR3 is CASSQPPTGGGYTF. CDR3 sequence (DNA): TGTGCCAGCAGTCAACCACCTACAGGGGGTGGCTACACCTTC.

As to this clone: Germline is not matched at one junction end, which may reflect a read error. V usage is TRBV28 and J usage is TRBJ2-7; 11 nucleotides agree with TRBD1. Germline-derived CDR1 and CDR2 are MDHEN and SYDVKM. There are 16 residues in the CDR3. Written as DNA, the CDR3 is TGTGCCAGCAGTCTACCAGCGGGGGACAGGGGGTACGAGAAGTACTTC. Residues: CASSLPAGDRGYEKYF.

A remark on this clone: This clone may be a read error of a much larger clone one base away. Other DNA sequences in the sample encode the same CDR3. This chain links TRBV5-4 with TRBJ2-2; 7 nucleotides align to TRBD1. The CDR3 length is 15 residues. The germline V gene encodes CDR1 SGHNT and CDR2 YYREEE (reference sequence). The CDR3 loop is CASSSGTVRPGELFF. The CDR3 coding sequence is TGTGCCAGCAGCTCCGGGACAGTAAGACCCGGGGAGCTATTTTTT.

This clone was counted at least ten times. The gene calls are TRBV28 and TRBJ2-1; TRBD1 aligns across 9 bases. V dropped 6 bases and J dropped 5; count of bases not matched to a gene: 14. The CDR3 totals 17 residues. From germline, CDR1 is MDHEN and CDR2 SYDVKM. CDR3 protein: CASSRRAGQGVNNEQFF. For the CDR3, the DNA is TGTGCCAGCAGCCGACGGGCGGGACAGGGTGTTAACAATGAGCAGTTCTTC. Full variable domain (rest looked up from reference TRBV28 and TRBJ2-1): DVKVTQSSRYLVKRTGEKVFLECVQDMDHENMFWYRQDPGLGLRLIYFSYDVKMKEKGDIPEGYSVSREKKERFSLILESASTNQTSMYLCASSRRAGQGVNNEQFFGPGTRLTVL.

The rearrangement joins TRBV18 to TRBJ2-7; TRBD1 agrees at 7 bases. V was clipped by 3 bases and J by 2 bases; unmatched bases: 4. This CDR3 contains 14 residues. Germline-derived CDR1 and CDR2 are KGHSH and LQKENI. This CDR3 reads CASSPRDRTYEQYF. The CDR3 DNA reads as TGTGCCAGCTCACCCCGGGACAGAACCTACGAGCAGTACTTC.

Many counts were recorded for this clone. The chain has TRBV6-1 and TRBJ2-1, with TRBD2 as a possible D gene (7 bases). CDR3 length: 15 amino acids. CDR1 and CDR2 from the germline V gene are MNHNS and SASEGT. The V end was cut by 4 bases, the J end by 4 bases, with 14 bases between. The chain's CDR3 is CASSGRGPLYNEQFF. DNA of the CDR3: TGTGCCAGCAGTGGGCGGGGGCCCTTATACAATGAGCAGTTCTTC.

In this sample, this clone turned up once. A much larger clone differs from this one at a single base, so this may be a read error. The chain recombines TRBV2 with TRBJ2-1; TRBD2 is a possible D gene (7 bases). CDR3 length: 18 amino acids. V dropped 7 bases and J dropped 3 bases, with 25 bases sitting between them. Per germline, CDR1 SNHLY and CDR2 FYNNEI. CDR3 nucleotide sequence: TGTGCCAGCACGGGGGGCGTTGGCCCGACTGGTCTCTACAATGAGCAGTTCTTC. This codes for CASTGGVGPTGLYNEQFF.

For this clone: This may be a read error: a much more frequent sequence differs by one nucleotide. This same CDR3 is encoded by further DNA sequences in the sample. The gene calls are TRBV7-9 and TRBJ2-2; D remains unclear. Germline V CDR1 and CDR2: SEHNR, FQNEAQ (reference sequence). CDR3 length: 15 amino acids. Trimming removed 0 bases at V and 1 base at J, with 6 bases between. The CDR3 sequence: CASSLALRNTGELFF. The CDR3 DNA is TGTGCCAGCAGCTTAGCTCTTAGGAACACCGGGGAGCTGTTTTTT.

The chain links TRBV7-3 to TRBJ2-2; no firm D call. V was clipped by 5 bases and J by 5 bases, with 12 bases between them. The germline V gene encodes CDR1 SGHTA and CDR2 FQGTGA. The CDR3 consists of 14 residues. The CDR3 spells CASSVPSDTGELFF. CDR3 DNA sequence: TGTGCCAGCAGCGTCCCCTCAGATACCGGGGAGCTGTTTTTT.

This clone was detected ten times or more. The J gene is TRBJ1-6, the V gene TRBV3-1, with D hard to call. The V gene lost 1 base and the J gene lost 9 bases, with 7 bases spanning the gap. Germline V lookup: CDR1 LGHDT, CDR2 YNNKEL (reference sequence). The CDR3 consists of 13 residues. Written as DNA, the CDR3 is TGTGCCAGCAGCCAAGCCGGGATTTCACCCCTCCACTTT. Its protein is CASSQAGISPLHF. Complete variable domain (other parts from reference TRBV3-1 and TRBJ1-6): DTAVSQTPKYLVTQMGNDKSIKCEQNLGHDTMYWYKQDSKKFLKIMFSYNNKELIINETVPNRFSPKSPDKAHLNLHINSLELGDSAVYFCASSQAGISPLHFGNGTRLTVT.

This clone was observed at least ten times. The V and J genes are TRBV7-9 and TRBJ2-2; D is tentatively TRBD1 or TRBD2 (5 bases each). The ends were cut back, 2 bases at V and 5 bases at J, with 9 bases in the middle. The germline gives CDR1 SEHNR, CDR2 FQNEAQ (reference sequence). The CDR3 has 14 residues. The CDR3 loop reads CASSLQGRTGELFF. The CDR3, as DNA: TGTGCCAGCAGCTTACAGGGACGGACCGGGGAGCTGTTTTTT.

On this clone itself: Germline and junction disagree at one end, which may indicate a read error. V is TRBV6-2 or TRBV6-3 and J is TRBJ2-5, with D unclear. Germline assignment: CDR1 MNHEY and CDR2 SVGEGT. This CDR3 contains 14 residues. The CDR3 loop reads CASSSGPRVETRYF. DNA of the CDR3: TGTGCCAGCAGTTCGGGCCCTCGGGTGGAGACCCGGTACTTC.

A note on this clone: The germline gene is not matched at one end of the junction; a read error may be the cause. CDR3 nucleotide sequence: TGTGCCAGCAGTCTTCCGGCTGGGGTAGATAAGCAGTATTTT. This encodes CASSLPAGVDKQYF. The chain employs TRBV28 and TRBJ2-3; D call uncertain. Germline-derived CDR1 and CDR2 are MDHEN and SYDVKM. This CDR3 is 14 amino acids long. Supplemented by reference TRBV28 and TRBJ2-3, the full variable domain reads DVKVTQSSRYLVKRTGEKVFLECVQDMDHENMFWYRQDPGLGLRLIYFSYDVKMKEKGDIPEGYSVSREKKERFSLILESASTNQTSMYLCASSLPAGVDKQYFGPGTRLTVL.

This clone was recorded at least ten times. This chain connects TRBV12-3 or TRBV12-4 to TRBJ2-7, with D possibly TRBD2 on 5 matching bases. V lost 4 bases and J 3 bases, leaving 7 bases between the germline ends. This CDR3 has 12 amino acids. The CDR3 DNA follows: TGTGCCAGCAGTTCCGACTACTACGAGCAGTACTTC. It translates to CASSSDYYEQYF.